These 26 T cell receptor beta chains share one sample of origin, sequenced in a study of high-grade serous ovarian cancer treatment subgroups. Tumor tissue was taken before any definitive surgery or chemotherapy was given. The protocol was immunoSEQ multiplex PCR, while the TCRdb copy is restricted to in-frame clones and leaves out a portion. The table records about 5,000 clones, about 73% of them present only once. The specimen sequenced was tumor tissue. These receptors were collected from a human donor with high-grade serous ovarian cancer.

This clone has more than one count but fewer than ten. V and J are TRBV19 and TRBJ1-1, with D hard to call. The length of the CDR3 is 13 residues. Germline V lookup: CDR1 LNHDA, CDR2 SQIVND (reference sequence). V was trimmed by 6 bases and J by 4 bases, leaving 12 bases between them. The CDR3 DNA follows: TGTGCCAGTAGCGAGGTGGTTGGCACTGAAGCTTTCTTT. It translates to CASSEVVGTEAFF. Based on the CDR3 plus reference TRBV19 and TRBJ1-1, the full variable domain is DGGITQSPKYLFRKEGQNVTLSCEQNLNHDAMYWYRQDPGQGLRLIYYSQIVNDFQKGDIAEGYSVSREKKESFPLTVTSAQKNPTAFYLCASSEVVGTEAFFGQGTRLTVV.

V is TRBV28 and J is TRBJ2-6; possibly TRBD1 for D (6 bases). CDR3 length: 17 residues. The V end lost 5 bases, the J end lost 4 bases, and 18 bases lay between the germline ends. The germline V gene encodes CDR1 MDHEN and CDR2 SYDVKM. Written as DNA, the CDR3 is TGTGCCAGCAGTCGCCCCATATACAGGGTCGGGGCCAACGTCCTGACTTTC. This gives the protein CASSRPIYRVGANVLTF. The full variable domain, in which reference TRBV28 and TRBJ2-6 provide the parts outside the CDR3, is DVKVTQSSRYLVKRTGEKVFLECVQDMDHENMFWYRQDPGLGLRLIYFSYDVKMKEKGDIPEGYSVSREKKERFSLILESASTNQTSMYLCASSRPIYRVGANVLTFGAGSRLTVL.

The chain uses TRBV6-5 and TRBJ2-5; 15 nucleotides align to TRBD2. The CDR3 has 16 amino acids. The V and J ends lost 4 bases and 6 bases, in that order; junction bases with no gene match: 6. Looked up from germline, CDR1 is MNHEY and CDR2 is SVGAGI. CDR3 residues: CASSSGTSGGWKTQYF. Here the CDR3 DNA reads TGTGCCAGCAGTTCTGGGACTAGCGGGGGGTGGAAGACCCAGTACTTC.

The rearrangement joins TRBV11-2 to TRBJ1-1; unclear D gene. The CDR3 sequence is 15 residues long. Looked up from germline, CDR1 is SGHAT and CDR2 is FQNNGV. V dropped 2 bases and J dropped 3 bases, with 13 bases sitting between them. Here the CDR3 reads CASSLHLLRYTEAFF. CDR3 bases: TGTGCCAGCAGCTTACATTTACTTCGGTACACTGAAGCTTTCTTT.

V gene TRBV5-6 combines with J gene TRBJ2-7, with 10 bases fitting TRBD1. Germline assignment: CDR1 SGHDT and CDR2 YYEEEE. With 0 bases clipped from V and 0 bases from J, the junction kept 9 bases outside the gene matches. CDR3 length equals 18 residues. CDR3 sequence reads: CASSLAKTGTGDSYEQYF. The CDR3 DNA sequence: TGTGCCAGCAGCTTGGCAAAAACCGGGACAGGGGACTCCTACGAGCAGTACTTC. Based on the CDR3 plus reference TRBV5-6 and TRBJ2-7, the full variable domain is DAGVTQSPTHLIKTRGQQVTLRCSPKSGHDTVSWYQQALGQGPQFIFQYYEEEERQRGNFPDRFSGHQFPNYSSELNVNALLLGDSALYLCASSLAKTGTGDSYEQYFGPGTRLTVT.

The chain carries TRBV7-8 and TRBJ2-7, with 15 bases matching TRBD2. CDR3 length: 17 amino acids. Germline V gene data show CDR1 as SGHVS and CDR2 as FQNEAQ. Losses at the gene ends were 5 bases for V and 0 bases for J; bases not matched to a gene: 5. The CDR3 DNA follows: TGTGCCAGCAGCGGGACTAGCGGGAGGCCTAGCTCCTACGAGCAGTACTTC. This codes for CASSGTSGRPSSYEQYF.

This chain connects TRBV5-1 to TRBJ2-3; a weak D match, TRBD2 (6 bases). The CDR3 sequence is 16 residues long. CDR1 and CDR2 (germline): SGHRS, YFSETQ. V was shortened by 4 bases and J by 0 bases, with 15 bases between the two germline ends. As DNA, the CDR3 is TGCGCCAGCAGCATCGGACTACCCCGGAGCACAGATACGCAGTATTTT. Translation: CASSIGLPRSTDTQYF.

V is TRBV28 and J is TRBJ2-3; no firm D call. This CDR3 comprises 12 residues. Deletions cut 3 bases from V and 3 bases from J, with 4 bases between. Looked up from germline, CDR1 is MDHEN and CDR2 is SYDVKM. CDR3: CASSLQTDTQYF. In DNA form, the CDR3 reads TGTGCCAGCAGTTTGCAAACAGATACGCAGTATTTT.

V and J are TRBV6-6 and TRBJ1-5; D is ambiguous. CDR1 and CDR2 from the germline V gene are MNHNY and SVGAGI (reference sequence). V lost 6 bases and J lost 4, with 13 bases in between. The length of the CDR3 is 14 residues. In DNA form, the CDR3 reads TGTGCCAGCAGCCCCGGCGGTACAAATCAGCCCCAGCATTTT. Its protein product is CASSPGGTNQPQHF.

This clone occurred a few times. This chain connects TRBV6-5 to TRBJ1-6; TRBD1 might be the D (5 bases). This CDR3 is 15 amino acids long. The V and J ends lost 5 bases and 9 bases respectively, with 17 bases between them. In germline, CDR1 is MNHEY, CDR2 SVGAGI. CDR3 nucleotides: TGTGCCAGCAGTGGGGACTTAAATCCATTTTCACCCCTCCACTTT. Its translation is CASSGDLNPFSPLHF.

The V and J genes are TRBV30 and TRBJ2-2; possible D gene TRBD1, 6 bases. The CDR3 has 14 residues. The germline V and J ends were trimmed by 4 bases and 0 bases, with 9 bases remaining between them. Germline CDR1 and CDR2: GTSNPN and SVGIG (reference sequence). The CDR3 region has the DNA TGTGCCTGGACCGGGACACCGAACACCGGGGAGCTGTTTTTT. Translation gives CAWTGTPNTGELFF.

The DNA for the CDR3 is TGTGCCAGCAGCTTAGTAGGTAGCGGCCCAAAGACCTACGAGCAGTACTTC. It codes for CASSLVGSGPKTYEQYF. The chain carries TRBV7-9 and TRBJ2-7, with D tentatively TRBD2 (6 bases). Germline CDR1 is SEHNR and CDR2 is FQNEAQ (reference sequence). The CDR3 contains 17 residues. V shed 1 base and J shed 2 bases, with 18 bases lying between them.

The chain links TRBV11-2 to TRBJ1-4; 7 bases align to TRBD1. Germline V CDR1 and CDR2: SGHAT, FQNNGV. Trimming removed 6 bases from V and 8 bases from J; junction bases left unmatched: 9. The CDR3 has 14 amino acids. This CDR3 reads CASSRGQEGEKLFF. The DNA of the CDR3 is TGTGCCAGCAGTCGAGGACAGGAGGGGGAAAAACTGTTTTTT.

The rearrangement uses TRBV5-4 and TRBJ2-3; D might be TRBD1 or TRBD2, each matching 8 bases. V lost 7 bases, J lost 4 bases, and 22 bases lay in between. This CDR3 is 16 amino acids long. Germline lookup yields CDR1 SGHNT and CDR2 YYREEE (reference sequence). The CDR3 bases are TGTGCCAGCCATCGGCAGGGGGCGGGAGGTTCAGATACGCAGTATTTT. This translates into CASHRQGAGGSDTQYF.

The V call is TRBV4-1, the J call TRBJ1-5, with 11 nucleotides matching TRBD1. J was trimmed by 6 bases and V by 0 bases; bases with no gene match: 1. Germline V lookup: CDR1 MGHRA, CDR2 YSYEKL. This CDR3 region has 15 residues. Here the CDR3 DNA reads TGCGCCAGCAGCCAAGATGGGACAGGGGGTCAGCCCCAGCATTTT. It yields the protein CASSQDGTGGQPQHF.

The rearrangement links TRBV18 to TRBJ1-1; TRBD1 matches at 7 bases. Germline CDR1 reads KGHSH; CDR2 reads LQKENI. The CDR3 has 14 residues. Trimming took 1 base from V and 1 from J; bases not matched to a gene: 0. The CDR3 protein is CASSPQGANTEAFF. CDR3 DNA: TGTGCCAGCTCACCACAGGGGGCGAACACTGAAGCTTTCTTT.

The chain is built from TRBV6-5 and TRBJ1-4; no firm D call. Germline loops: CDR1 MNHEY, CDR2 SVGAGI. This CDR3 comprises 14 residues. The V end was cut by 2 bases, the J end by 4 bases, with 8 bases between. CDR3 sequence reads: CASSYLQNNEKLFF. Here the CDR3 DNA reads TGTGCCAGCAGTTACCTCCAGAATAATGAAAAACTGTTTTTT.

This clone occurred once. The chain has TRBV7-2 and TRBJ2-2; D is unclear. Trimming pared 3 bases from V and 5 bases from J, leaving 13 bases between. Germline CDR1 and CDR2: SGHTA and FQGNSA. CDR3 size: 15 residues. The CDR3 reads CASSFSGEVTGELFF. The CDR3 DNA follows: TGTGCCAGCAGCTTCAGTGGAGAGGTTACCGGGGAGCTGTTTTTT.

The chain joins TRBV28 to TRBJ1-5, with 10 nucleotides matching TRBD1. J was trimmed by 6 bases and V by 4 bases; bases with no gene match: 3. This CDR3 contains 14 residues. The germline CDR1 and CDR2 sequences are MDHEN and SYDVKM. CDR3 sequence (DNA): TGTGCCAGCAGTTCCGGGACAGGGGTTCAGCCCCAGCATTTT. Its translation is CASSSGTGVQPQHF.

The CDR3 here is CASSLFGTGGNEKLFF. The CDR3 DNA sequence: TGCGCCAGCAGCTTGTTCGGGACAGGTGGTAATGAAAAACTGTTTTTT. The chain joins TRBV5-1 to TRBJ1-4; 8 bases map to TRBD1. Germline CDR1 and CDR2: SGHRS and YFSETQ. The CDR3 sequence is 16 residues long. With V trimmed by 1 base and J by 4 bases, 6 bases remained unmatched.

As DNA, the CDR3 is TGTGCCAGCAGTGTGCAGGGAGATGAGCAGTTCTTC. Translated: CASSVQGDEQFF. The chain is built from TRBV2 and TRBJ2-1, with D perhaps being TRBD1 or TRBD2 (5 bases each). Germline V CDR1 and CDR2: SNHLY, FYNNEI. The CDR3 is 12 residues long. Trimming pared 4 bases from V and 8 bases from J, leaving 9 bases between.

The V call is TRBV6-5, the J call TRBJ2-3, with TRBD1 as a possible D gene (6 bases). The V end lost 6 bases, the J end lost 1 base, and 8 bases lay between the germline ends. The CDR3 loop spans 13 amino acids. The germline CDR1 and CDR2 sequences are MNHEY and SVGAGI. This CDR3 is CASSRQGTDTQYF. Written as DNA, the CDR3 is TGTGCCAGCAGCCGACAGGGCACAGATACGCAGTATTTT.

J is TRBJ2-7 and V is TRBV7-9; 9 bases are shared with TRBD1. The CDR3 totals 15 residues. V was pared by 5 bases and J by 6 bases, with 11 bases of the junction left unmatched. Germline V CDR1 and CDR2: SEHNR, FQNEAQ (reference sequence). The CDR3 region has the DNA TGTGCCAGCAGCGTGCCCGGGACAGGGTCGATCGAGCAGTACTTC. This codes for CASSVPGTGSIEQYF.

The J gene is TRBJ2-7, the V gene TRBV18, with 9 bases lining up with TRBD1. Germline V gene lookup returns CDR1 KGHSH and CDR2 LQKENI. The CDR3 spans 14 residues. V dropped 6 bases and J dropped 2; count of bases not matched to a gene: 5. The DNA of the CDR3 is TGTGCCAGCTCTTCCGGGACAGGGACCTACGAGCAGTACTTC. This translates into CASSSGTGTYEQYF. The variable domain in full, with the rest retrieved from reference TRBV18 and TRBJ2-7, is NAGVMQNPRHLVRRRGQEARLRCSPMKGHSHVYWYRQLPEEGLKFMVYLQKENIIDESGMPKERFSAEFPKEGPSILRIQQVVRGDSAAYFCASSSGTGTYEQYFGPGTRLTVT.

This chain joins TRBV4-2 and TRBJ1-4, with TRBD1 as a possible D gene (5 bases). The CDR3 runs to 17 residues. V was clipped by 0 bases and J by 4 bases, with 15 bases between them. Germline values: CDR1 LGHNA, CDR2 YNFKEQ. CDR3 loop: CASSQDGAGKGNEKLFF. The DNA for the CDR3 is TGTGCCAGCAGCCAAGATGGGGCAGGGAAGGGTAATGAAAAACTGTTTTTT.

The chain joins TRBV5-4 to TRBJ2-5, with D unclear. Matching the DNA end better, TRBJ2-7 makes the J call doubtful. Germline V CDR1 and CDR2: SGHNT, YYREEE (reference sequence). The CDR3 is 13 amino acids. CDR3 in DNA: TGTGCCAGCAGCTTGAAAGGAGTGGACGAGCAGTACTTC. It translates to CASSLKGVDEQYF.